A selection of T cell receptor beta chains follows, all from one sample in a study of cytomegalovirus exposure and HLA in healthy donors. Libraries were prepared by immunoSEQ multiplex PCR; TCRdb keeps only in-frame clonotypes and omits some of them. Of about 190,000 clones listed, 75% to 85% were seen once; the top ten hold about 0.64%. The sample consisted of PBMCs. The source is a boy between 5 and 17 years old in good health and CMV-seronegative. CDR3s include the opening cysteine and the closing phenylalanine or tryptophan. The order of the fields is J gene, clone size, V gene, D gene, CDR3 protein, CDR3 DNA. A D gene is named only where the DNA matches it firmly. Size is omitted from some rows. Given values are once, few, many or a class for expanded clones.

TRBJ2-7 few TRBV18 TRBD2 CASSPTYSGGPTIEQYF TGTGCCAGCTCCCCCACCTATAGCGGGGGTCCTACGATTGAGCAGTACTTC
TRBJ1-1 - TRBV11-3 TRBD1 CASSLMGRDSARNTEAFF TGTGCCAGCAGTCTTATGGGCAGGGACAGTGCTCGGAACACTGAAGCTTTCTTT
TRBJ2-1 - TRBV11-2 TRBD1 CASSLRTGGFNEQFF TGTGCCAGCAGCTTAAGGACAGGGGGCTTCAATGAGCAGTTCTTC
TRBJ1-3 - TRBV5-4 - CASSLIGSGNTIYF TGTGCCAGCAGCTTGATCGGCTCTGGAAACACCATATATTTT
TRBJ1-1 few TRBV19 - CASSAFPGDTEAFF TGTGCCAGTAGTGCGTTTCCGGGGGACACTGAAGCTTTCTTT
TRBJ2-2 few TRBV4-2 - CASSQDQGQGSGELFF TGTGCCAGCAGCCAAGATCAGGGCCAGGGGTCCGGGGAGCTGTTTTTT
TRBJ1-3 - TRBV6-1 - CASSEGRQGTSGNTIYF TGTGCCAGCAGTGAAGGGAGGCAGGGGACCTCTGGAAACACCATATATTTT
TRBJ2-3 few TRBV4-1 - CASSQGQVRTDTQYF TGCGCCAGCAGCCAGGGCCAGGTCAGGACAGATACGCAGTATTTT
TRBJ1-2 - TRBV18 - CASSPGSGTNGYTF TGTGCCAGCTCACCAGGATCGGGGACTAATGGCTACACCTTC
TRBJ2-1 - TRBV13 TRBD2 CASSSLTSGIYNEQFF TGTGCCAGCAGCTCATTGACTAGCGGGATCTACAATGAGCAGTTCTTC
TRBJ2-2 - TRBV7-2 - CASSLEQRLTGELFF TGTGCCAGCAGCTTAGAACAGAGATTAACCGGGGAGCTGTTTTTT
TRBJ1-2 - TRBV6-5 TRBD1 CASSQGQGGYGYTF TGTGCCAGCAGTCAAGGACAGGGGGGCTATGGCTACACCTTC
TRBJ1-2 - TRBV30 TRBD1 CAWRAPGGNGYTF TGTGCCTGGAGGGCCCCAGGGGGCAATGGCTACACCTTC
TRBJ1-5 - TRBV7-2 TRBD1 CASSLDGQVNQPQHF TGTGCCAGCAGCTTAGACGGACAGGTCAATCAGCCCCAGCATTTT
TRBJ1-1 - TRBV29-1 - CSVEEGGGNTEAFF TGCAGCGTTGAAGAGGGAGGGGGGAACACTGAAGCTTTCTTT
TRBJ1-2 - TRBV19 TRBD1 CASSIPGRGDYGYTF TGTGCCAGTAGTATTCCTGGCAGGGGGGACTATGGCTACACCTTC
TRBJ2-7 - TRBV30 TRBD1 CASGQGDYEQYF TGTGCCTCGGGACAGGGCGACTACGAGCAGTACTTC
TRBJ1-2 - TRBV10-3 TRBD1 CAIRQGARGYTF TGTGCCATCAGACAGGGGGCGCGGGGCTACACCTTC
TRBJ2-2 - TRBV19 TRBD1 CASSIQGANTGELFF TGTGCCAGTAGTATACAGGGGGCGAACACCGGGGAGCTGTTTTTT
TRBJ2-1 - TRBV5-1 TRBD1 CASSLGVQGANEQFF TGCGCCAGCAGCTTGGGGGTGCAGGGGGCGAATGAGCAGTTCTTC
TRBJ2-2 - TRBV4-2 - CASRAQNTGELFF TGTGCCAGCAGGGCACAGAACACCGGGGAGCTGTTTTTT
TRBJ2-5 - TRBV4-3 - CASSQDGTAGGLETQYF TGCGCCAGCAGCCAAGATGGAACGGCCGGGGGGCTGGAGACCCAGTACTTC
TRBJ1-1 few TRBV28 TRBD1 CASSWVGQGVRKAFF TGTGCCAGCAGTTGGGTCGGGCAGGGGGTTCGGAAAGCTTTCTTT